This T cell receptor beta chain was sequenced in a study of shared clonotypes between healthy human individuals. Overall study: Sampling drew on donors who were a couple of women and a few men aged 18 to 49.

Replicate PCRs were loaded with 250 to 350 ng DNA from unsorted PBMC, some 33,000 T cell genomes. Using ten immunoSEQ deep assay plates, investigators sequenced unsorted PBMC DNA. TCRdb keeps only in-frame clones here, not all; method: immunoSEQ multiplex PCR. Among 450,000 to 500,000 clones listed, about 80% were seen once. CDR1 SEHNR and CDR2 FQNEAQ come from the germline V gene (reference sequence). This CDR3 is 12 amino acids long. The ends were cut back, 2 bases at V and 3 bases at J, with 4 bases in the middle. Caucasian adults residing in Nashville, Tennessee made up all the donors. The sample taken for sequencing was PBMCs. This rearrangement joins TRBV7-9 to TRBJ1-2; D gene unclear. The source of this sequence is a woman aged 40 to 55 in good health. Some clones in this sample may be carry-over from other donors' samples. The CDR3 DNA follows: TGTGCCAGCAGCTTATCGGACTATGGCTACACCTTC. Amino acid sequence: CASSLSDYGYTF.